A selection of T cell receptor beta chains follows, all from one sample in a study of blood T cell repertoires in COVID-19. Produced via immunoSEQ multiplex PCR; TCRdb's table is partial and in-frame only. The sample includes 270,000 or so clones, 65% to 90% of them seen just once. Sequencing was performed on peripheral blood. Every receptor here comes from a human donor in a cohort sampled during active COVID-19. CDR3s include the opening cysteine and the closing phenylalanine or tryptophan. A D gene is named only where the DNA matches it firmly. Clone size, where shown, is once, few, many, or a class for clones that have expanded.

j_gene,d_gene,v_gene,abundance,CDR3nt,CDR3aa
TRBJ2-1,NA,TRBV3-1/TRBV3-2,NA,TGTGCCAGCAGCCAGTTCGGAGCTGAGCAGTTCTTC,CASSQFGAEQFF
TRBJ2-1,NA,TRBV7-8,once,TGTGCCAGCAGCAGGACAGCAAGCTCCTACAATGAGCAGTTCTTC,CASSRTASSYNEQFF
TRBJ2-7,NA,TRBV24-1,NA,TGTGCCACCAGTGATCCGGGTCGGAACGAGCAGTACTTC,CATSDPGRNEQYF
TRBJ1-4,NA,TRBV27,NA,TGTGCCAGCAGGAGAATCGCAACTAATGAAAAACTGTTTTTT,CASRRIATNEKLFF
TRBJ2-1,TRBD2,TRBV9,NA,TGTGCCAGCAGCCCTAGTAGACTAGCGGTGAAGTACAATGAGCAGTTCTTC,CASSPSRLAVKYNEQFF
TRBJ1-6,NA,TRBV27,NA,TGTGCCAGCAGTTTAGGAGGACGGGCGTATAATTCACCCCTCCACTTT,CASSLGGRAYNSPLHF
TRBJ2-2,NA,TRBV28,NA,TGTGCCAGCAGTTTTCGGAGGGGCACCGGGGAGCTGTTTTTT,CASSFRRGTGELFF
TRBJ1-2,TRBD1,TRBV28,few,TGTGCCAGCGGGGGGCAGGGGGAACCTGGCTACACCTTC,CASGGQGEPGYTF
TRBJ2-3,NA,TRBV9,NA,TGTGCCAGCAGCGCCGGACAGCGCACAGATACGCAGTATTTT,CASSAGQRTDTQYF
TRBJ2-1,NA,TRBV3-1/TRBV3-2,NA,TGTGCCAGCAGCCACGAACCTGGCGAGCAGTTCTTC,CASSHEPGEQFF
TRBJ2-5,TRBD2,TRBV9,NA,TGTGCCAGCAGCGTAGCCCCCAGCGGCGGGAGCTTAGAGACCCAGTACTTC,CASSVAPSGGSLETQYF
TRBJ2-1,TRBD2,TRBV7-9,NA,TGTGCCAGTTCTTATCTTAGCGGGAGTAGTGATGAGCAGTTCTTC,CASSYLSGSSDEQFF
TRBJ2-7,NA,TRBV25-1,NA,TGTGCCAGCCGTAGGGGGTCGAGCTCCTACGAGCAGTACTTC,CASRRGSSSYEQYF
TRBJ2-5,TRBD2,TRBV5-4,NA,TGTGCCAGCAGCCATTTAGCGGGGGAAGAGACCCAGTACTTC,CASSHLAGEETQYF
TRBJ2-3,NA,TRBV7-2,NA,TGTGCCAGCACATCCGACTGGGGCACAGATACGCAGTATTTT,CASTSDWGTDTQYF
TRBJ2-5,NA,TRBV7-2,NA,TGTGCCAGCAGCCAGCGTCGGATTCAACAAGAGACCCAGTACTTC,CASSQRRIQQETQYF
TRBJ1-3,TRBD1,TRBV28,NA,TGTGCCAGCAGTTTTCGACAGGGGGCTTCTGGAAACACCATATATTTT,CASSFRQGASGNTIYF
TRBJ2-1,NA,TRBV25-1,NA,TGTGCCAGCAGCTTGGGGCATGAGCAGTTCTTC,CASSLGHEQFF
TRBJ1-1,NA,TRBV5-4,many,TGTGCCAGCAGCCGAAAAAACTTGGGCCTTCTGAACACTGAAGCTTTCTTT,CASSRKNLGLLNTEAFF
TRBJ2-3,TRBD2,TRBV7-2,NA,TGTGCCAGCAGCAAACCGGGACTAGAGGCGACAGATACGCAGTATTTT,CASSKPGLEATDTQYF
TRBJ2-7,TRBD1,TRBV27,NA,TGTGCCAGCAGACCCTCCGGGACAGGGCTTCGGGAGCAGTACTTC,CASRPSGTGLREQYF
TRBJ2-2,NA,TRBV7-9,NA,TGTGCCAGCAGCTTACTGTTCTCCGGGGAGCTGTTTTTT,CASSLLFSGELFF
TRBJ2-7,NA,TRBV18,NA,TGTGCCAGCTCACCCAGTGGGGGCGCGTCCTCCTACGAGCAGTACTTC,CASSPSGGASSYEQYF
TRBJ1-1,NA,TRBV7-9,NA,TGTGCCAGCAGCTTCGGACTGAGCACTGAAGCTTTCTTT,CASSFGLSTEAFF
TRBJ2-2,TRBD2,TRBV24-1,NA,TGTGCCACCAGTGATGGGACTAGCGGGATGGTCGGGGAGCTGTTTTTT,CATSDGTSGMVGELFF
TRBJ2-5,TRBD1,TRBV6-5,NA,TGTGCCAGCAGTTACTCAGGGGCAGGGGGCAGTGAGACCCAGTACTTC,CASSYSGAGGSETQYF
TRBJ1-1,TRBD1,TRBV2,NA,TGTGCCAGCAGGGACAGGGCGAGTATGAACACTGAAGCTTTCTTT,CASRDRASMNTEAFF